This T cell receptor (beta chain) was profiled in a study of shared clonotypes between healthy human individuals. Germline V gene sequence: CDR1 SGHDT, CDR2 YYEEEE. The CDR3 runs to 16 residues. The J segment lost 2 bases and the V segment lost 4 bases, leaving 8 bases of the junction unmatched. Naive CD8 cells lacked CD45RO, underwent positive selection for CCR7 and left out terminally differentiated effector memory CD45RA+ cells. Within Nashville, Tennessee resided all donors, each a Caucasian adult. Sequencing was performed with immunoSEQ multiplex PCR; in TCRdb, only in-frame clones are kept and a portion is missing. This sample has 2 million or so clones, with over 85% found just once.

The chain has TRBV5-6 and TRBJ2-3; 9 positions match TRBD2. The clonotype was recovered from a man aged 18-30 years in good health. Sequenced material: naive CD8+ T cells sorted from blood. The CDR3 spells CASSPTGTSNTDTQYF. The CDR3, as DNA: TGTGCCAGCAGCCCGACCGGGACTAGCAACACAGATACGCAGTATTTT. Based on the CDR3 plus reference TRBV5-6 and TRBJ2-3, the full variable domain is DAGVTQSPTHLIKTRGQQVTLRCSPKSGHDTVSWYQQALGQGPQFIFQYYEEEERQRGNFPDRFSGHQFPNYSSELNVNALLLGDSALYLCASSPTGTSNTDTQYFGPGTRLTVL.